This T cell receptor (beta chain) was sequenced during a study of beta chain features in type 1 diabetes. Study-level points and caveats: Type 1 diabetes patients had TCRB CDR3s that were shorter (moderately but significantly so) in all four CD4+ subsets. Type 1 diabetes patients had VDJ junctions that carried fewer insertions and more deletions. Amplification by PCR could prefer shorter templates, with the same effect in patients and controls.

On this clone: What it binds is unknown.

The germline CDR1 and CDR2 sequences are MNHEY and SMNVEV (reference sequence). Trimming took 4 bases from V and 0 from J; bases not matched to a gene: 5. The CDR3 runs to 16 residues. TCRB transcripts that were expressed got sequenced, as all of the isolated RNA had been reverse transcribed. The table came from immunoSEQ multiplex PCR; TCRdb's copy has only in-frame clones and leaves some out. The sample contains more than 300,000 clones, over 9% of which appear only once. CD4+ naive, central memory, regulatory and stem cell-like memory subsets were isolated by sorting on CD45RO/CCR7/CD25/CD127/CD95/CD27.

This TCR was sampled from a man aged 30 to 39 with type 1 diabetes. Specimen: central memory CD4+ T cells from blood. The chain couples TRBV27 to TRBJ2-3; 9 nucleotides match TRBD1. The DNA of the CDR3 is TGTGCCAGCAGTTCGCCGGGACAGGGTAGCACAGATACGCAGTATTTT. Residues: CASSSPGQGSTDTQYF.